One sample yielded the 18 T cell receptor beta chains listed below, sequenced in a study of shared clonotypes between healthy human individuals (dated by TCRdb to between 2020 and 2021). Libraries were prepared through the immunoSEQ multiplex PCR assay. TCRdb stores this immuneACCESS table with in-frame sequences only. Part of the clones is absent; in the studies checked, under half of the shortfall reflects unresolved V genes, and no reason is known for the rest. The sample yields approximately 2.4 million clones; approximately 96% were counted once. Of the sample, roughly 0.13% is held by the ten largest clones. The material sequenced was naive CD4+ T cells sorted from blood. The cell subset or site label here, explained by the study, means: CD45RA+ positively selected. The receptors derive from a man younger than 30 in good health.

The gene calls are TRBV11-3 and TRBJ2-2; the D is unclear. V was shortened by 0 bases and J by 6 bases, with 5 bases between the two germline ends. CDR1 is SGHNT, CDR2 YENEEA, per germline. The CDR3 has 13 amino acids. CDR3 coding DNA: TGTGCCAGCAGCTTAGATACCCCCGGGGAGCTGTTTTTT. Translation: CASSLDTPGELFF.

J is TRBJ2-5 and V is TRBV11-2; D tentatively reads TRBD1 or TRBD2 (5 bases each). The length of the CDR3 is 16 residues. CDR1 and CDR2 from the germline V gene are SGHAT and FQNNGV. Trimming removed 4 bases at V and 5 bases at J, with 20 bases between. CDR3 amino acids: CASSSFFGTRGETQYF. The CDR3 DNA sequence: TGTGCCAGCAGCTCTTTCTTCGGGACGCGAGGGGAGACCCAGTACTTC.

This chain joins TRBV28 and TRBJ1-5; D ambiguous. Germline loops: CDR1 MDHEN, CDR2 SYDVKM. Trimming stripped 7 bases from V and 4 bases from J, with 14 bases between. This CDR3 comprises 14 residues. This CDR3 is CASNVRQVNQPQHF. The CDR3, as DNA: TGTGCCAGCAACGTTAGACAAGTGAATCAGCCCCAGCATTTT. The variable domain in full, with the rest retrieved from reference TRBV28 and TRBJ1-5, is DVKVTQSSRYLVKRTGEKVFLECVQDMDHENMFWYRQDPGLGLRLIYFSYDVKMKEKGDIPEGYSVSREKKERFSLILESASTNQTSMYLCASNVRQVNQPQHFGDGTRLSIL.

This chain links TRBV6-1 with TRBJ2-5; TRBD1 is a possible D gene (6 bases). Per the germline V gene, CDR1 is MNHNS and CDR2 is SASEGT. The V end lost 8 bases, the J end lost 5 bases, and 15 bases lay between the germline ends. This CDR3 has 13 residues. CDR3 region: CASLRTVGETQYF. CDR3 bases: TGTGCCAGCCTAAGGACAGTTGGGGAGACCCAGTACTTC.

This clone has a single count. The chain has TRBV2 and TRBJ1-2; tentatively, D is TRBD1 (5 bases). V was pared by 8 bases and J by 0 bases, with 16 bases between. Germline values: CDR1 SNHLY, CDR2 FYNNEI. This CDR3 region has 15 residues. The CDR3 is CASGERQTPNYGYTF. The CDR3 DNA follows: TGTGCCAGCGGGGAAAGACAGACTCCTAACTATGGCTACACCTTC.

V usage is TRBV11-3 and J usage is TRBJ2-7; 10 bases agree with TRBD1. The CDR3 consists of 16 residues. V lost 5 bases and J lost 3; bases outside the gene matches: 10. Germline V CDR1 and CDR2: SGHNT, YENEEA. DNA of the CDR3: TGTGCCAGCAGCCCCCCGGGACAGGGGCTTTGCTACGAGCAGTACTTC. It specifies CASSPPGQGLCYEQYF.

This chain connects TRBV5-1 to TRBJ2-1; no definite D call. V lost 4 bases and J 16 bases, leaving 18 bases between the germline ends. The CDR3 covers 12 residues. CDR1 is SGHRS, CDR2 YFSETQ, per germline. CDR3 in amino acids: CASSTSYGPNFF. CDR3 DNA: TGCGCCAGCAGCACATCCTACGGGCCAAACTTCTTC.

V and J are TRBV11-2 and TRBJ2-3; D gene unclear. The CDR3 is 12 amino acids. The V gene lost 6 bases and the J gene lost 2 bases, with 6 bases spanning the gap. CDR1 and CDR2 (germline): SGHAT, FQNNGV. Written as DNA, the CDR3 is TGTGCCAGCAGGTTAAACACAGATACGCAGTATTTT. Its translation is CASRLNTDTQYF.

The genes are TRBV7-8 and TRBJ2-7; TRBD2 matches 7 bases. The CDR3 is made up of 15 amino acids. With 3 bases clipped from V and 0 bases from J, the junction kept 5 bases outside the gene matches. Germline-derived CDR1 and CDR2 are SGHVS and FQNEAQ. CDR3 in amino acids: CASSFFPSGSYEQYF. CDR3 sequence (DNA): TGTGCCAGCAGCTTTTTTCCTAGCGGCTCCTACGAGCAGTACTTC.

V gene TRBV4-3 combines with J gene TRBJ2-3; D remains unclear. Trimming left V 0 bases short and J 11 bases short, with 15 bases between. The CDR3 is 14 residues long. Germline V gene sequence: CDR1 LGHNA, CDR2 YSLEER. CDR3 nucleotide sequence: TGCGCCAGCAGCCAAGATAGGCTGCCACCAAGGCAGTATTTT. This sequence encodes CASSQDRLPPRQYF.

The chain combines TRBV27 with TRBJ1-5, with a weak D call TRBD1 (6 bases). The V and J ends lost 6 bases and 7 bases respectively, with 16 bases between them. CDR1 is MNHEY and CDR2 is SMNVEV in the germline V gene (reference sequence). The CDR3 spans 14 residues. CDR3 nucleotide sequence: TGTGCCAGCAGCCCTGGACAGTTGGGACAGCCCCAGCATTTT. Translated, it gives CASSPGQLGQPQHF.

This clone was picked up a small number of times. Other DNA sequences within the sample encode an identical CDR3. The rearrangement uses TRBV2 and TRBJ1-5, with no clear D. The CDR3 extends over 11 amino acids. In germline, CDR1 is SNHLY, CDR2 FYNNEI. Trimming took 3 bases from V and 7 from J, leaving 4 bases between them. CDR3 bases: TGTGCCAGCAGTGAGGCACAGCCCCAGCATTTT. Amino acid sequence: CASSEAQPQHF.

The J gene is TRBJ1-3, the V gene TRBV5-1; D may be TRBD1 (5 bases). V lost 4 bases, J lost 8 bases, and 22 bases lay in between. Germline V lookup: CDR1 SGHRS, CDR2 YFSETQ. This CDR3 has 16 amino acids. The chain's CDR3 is CASSPSLTGRVDTIYF. The DNA for the CDR3 is TGCGCCAGCAGCCCTTCCCTTACAGGAAGAGTTGACACCATATATTTT.

The V and J genes are TRBV4-2 and TRBJ1-2, with unresolved D. CDR3 size: 17 residues. Germline values: CDR1 LGHNA, CDR2 YNFKEQ. V was cut by 1 base and J by 0 bases, with 15 bases left in between. CDR3 sequence reads: CASSQVGRAGSNYGYTF. The CDR3 DNA reads as TGTGCCAGCAGCCAAGTAGGGCGGGCGGGCTCTAACTATGGCTACACCTTC.

V is TRBV5-1 and J is TRBJ1-2, with D perhaps TRBD1 (5 bases). V was trimmed by 0 bases and J by 8 bases, leaving 8 bases between them. This CDR3 is built from 12 residues. Germline loops: CDR1 SGHRS, CDR2 YFSETQ. The CDR3 sequence: CASSLGSGGYTF. CDR3 DNA sequence: TGCGCCAGCAGCTTGGGGTCAGGGGGCTACACCTTC. The full variable domain, rest sourced from reference TRBV5-1 and TRBJ1-2, is KAGVTQTPRYLIKTRGQQVTLSCSPISGHRSVSWYQQTPGQGLQFLFEYFSETQRNKGNFPGRFSGRQFSNSRSEMNVSTLELGDSALYLCASSLGSGGYTFGSGTRLTVV.

The chain has TRBV10-3 and TRBJ1-1; TRBD1 matches 9 bases. CDR3 length: 15 amino acids. With V trimmed by 4 bases and J by 0 bases, 3 bases remained unmatched. CDR1 is ENHRY, CDR2 SYGVKD, per germline. CDR3 in DNA: TGTGCCATCAGTGGGGACAGGGCAATGAACACTGAAGCTTTCTTT. This sequence encodes CAISGDRAMNTEAFF.

The chain carries TRBV30 and TRBJ2-2; 10 bases fit TRBD1. CDR3 length: 13 amino acids. The V gene end was trimmed by 6 bases and the J gene end by 4 bases; junction bases not matched to a gene: 2. Germline V gene sequence: CDR1 GTSNPN, CDR2 SVGIG (reference sequence). In DNA, the CDR3 is TGTGCCTGCCGGACAGGGGGCACCGGGGAGCTGTTTTTT. Protein: CACRTGGTGELFF.

This chain joins TRBV7-2 and TRBJ2-1; 8 positions agree with TRBD1. The J segment lost 14 bases and the V segment lost 5 bases, leaving 8 bases of the junction unmatched. Germline loops: CDR1 SGHTA, CDR2 FQGNSA. The CDR3 is made up of 12 amino acids. In nucleotides, the CDR3 is TGTGCCAGCAGCCCAAGACAGGGGCGGAAGTTCTTC. It codes for CASSPRQGRKFF. The complete variable domain, with remaining parts taken from reference TRBV7-2 and TRBJ2-1, reads GAGVSQSPSNKVTEKGKDVELRCDPISGHTALYWYRQSLGQGLEFLIYFQGNSAPDKSGLPSDRFSAERTGGSVSTLTIQRTQQEDSAVYLCASSPRQGRKFFGPGTRLTVL.